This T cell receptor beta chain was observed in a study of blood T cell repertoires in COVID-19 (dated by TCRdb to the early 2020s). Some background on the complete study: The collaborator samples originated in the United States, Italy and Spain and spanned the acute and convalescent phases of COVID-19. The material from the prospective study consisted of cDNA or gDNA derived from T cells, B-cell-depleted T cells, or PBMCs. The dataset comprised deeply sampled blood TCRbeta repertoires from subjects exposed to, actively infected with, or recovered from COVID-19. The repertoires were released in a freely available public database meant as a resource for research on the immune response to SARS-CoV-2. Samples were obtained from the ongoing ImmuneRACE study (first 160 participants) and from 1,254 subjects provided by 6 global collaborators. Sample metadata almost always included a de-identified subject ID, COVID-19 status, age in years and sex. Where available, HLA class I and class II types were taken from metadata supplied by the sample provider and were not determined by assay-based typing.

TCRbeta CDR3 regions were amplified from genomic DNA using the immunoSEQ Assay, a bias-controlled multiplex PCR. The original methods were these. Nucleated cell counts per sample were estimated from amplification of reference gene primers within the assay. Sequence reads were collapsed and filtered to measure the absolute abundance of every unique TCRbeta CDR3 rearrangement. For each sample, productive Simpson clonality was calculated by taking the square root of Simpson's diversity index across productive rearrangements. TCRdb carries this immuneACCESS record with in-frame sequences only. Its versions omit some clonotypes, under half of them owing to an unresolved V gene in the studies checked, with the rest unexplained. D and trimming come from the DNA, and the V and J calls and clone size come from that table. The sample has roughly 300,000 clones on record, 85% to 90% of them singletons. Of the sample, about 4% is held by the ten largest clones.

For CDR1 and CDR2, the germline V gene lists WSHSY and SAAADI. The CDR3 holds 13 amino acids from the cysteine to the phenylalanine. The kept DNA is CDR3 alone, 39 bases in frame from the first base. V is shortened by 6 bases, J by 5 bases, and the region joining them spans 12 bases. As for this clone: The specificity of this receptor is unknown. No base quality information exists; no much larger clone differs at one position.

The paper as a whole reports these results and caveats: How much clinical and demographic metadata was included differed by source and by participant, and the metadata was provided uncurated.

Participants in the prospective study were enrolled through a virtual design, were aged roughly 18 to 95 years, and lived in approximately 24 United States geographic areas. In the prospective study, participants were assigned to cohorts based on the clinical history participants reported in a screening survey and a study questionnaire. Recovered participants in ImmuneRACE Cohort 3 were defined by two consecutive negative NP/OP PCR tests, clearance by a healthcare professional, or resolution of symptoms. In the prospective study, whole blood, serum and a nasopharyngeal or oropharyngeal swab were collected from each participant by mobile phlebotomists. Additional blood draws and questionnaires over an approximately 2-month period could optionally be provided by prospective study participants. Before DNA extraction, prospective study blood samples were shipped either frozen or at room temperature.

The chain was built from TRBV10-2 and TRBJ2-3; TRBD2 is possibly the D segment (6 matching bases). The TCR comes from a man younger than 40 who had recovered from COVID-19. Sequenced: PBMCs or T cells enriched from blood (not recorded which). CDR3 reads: CASRLALKDTQYF. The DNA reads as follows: TGCGCCAGCAGGCTAGCGCTAAAAGATACGCAGTATTTT.